This TCR beta chain was obtained from a study of cytomegalovirus exposure and HLA in healthy donors (dated by TCRdb to 2016 to 2017). With regard to the full study: An earlier analysis of a few hundred of the donors reported about 280 Gb of sequence data and 100 million to 120 million unique TCR beta sequences obtained from some 170 million T cells. Five DR-DQ haplotypes were treated as single units for association and clustering because of strong linkage in the cohort. An early release that covered some 630 HLA-typed donors contained approximately 300 gigabases of sequencing data and tens of millions of unique TCR sequences. A later analysis re-analyzed previously published TCR beta repertoires from hundreds of donors and added high-resolution HLA genotyping to study TCR occurrence patterns. The genetic ancestry cluster associated with self-reported Caucasian donors included around 76% of the 300 to 400 genotyped donors. An earlier analysis of fewer than 700 of the donors applied high-throughput TCR beta sequencing to assess whether each TCR beta V gene segment acted as functional or pseudogenic. HLA typing included class I and class II loci at four-digit resolution. Typing coverage differed by locus: A, B, C, DRB1 and DQB1 were typed in roughly 620-640 donors, DQA1 in approximately 520, DPA1 in 600 to 610, and DPB1 in around 440. The study used immunosequencing to profile the T cell repertoires of approximately 640 subjects and linked those repertoires to cytomegalovirus serostatus. To predict cytomegalovirus infection status, the study combined high-throughput TCR immunosequencing, statistical association of individual TCRs with disease status, and machine learning. Alongside the repertoire data, information on donor age, sex, ethnicity and CMV serostatus was compiled. In the later analysis, no new phenotypic data were used to find candidate immune exposures; instead, reliance was placed on TCR beta sequences and their occurrence across donors. The aim of the study was to test whether cataloging public T cell receptors could identify signatures of past pathogen exposure. A later genetic analysis used genome-wide SNP genotypes for about 55% of the 666 donors, treating that subset as a discovery cohort. Along with the approximately 700-subject first cohort, a separate validation cohort of over 90 different subjects was used. All discovery cohort repertoires had been generated on a single sequencing platform. Among 398 genotyped donors of the cohort, an average of approximately 220,000 unique TCR beta nucleotide sequences was sequenced per donor, of which about 18% were non-productive. On the study overall, not on this receptor specifically: In an earlier analysis of some 640 of the donors, most TCR beta V segments were observed in productive rearrangements about 90% or about 30% of the time, broadly matching IMGT annotations. A later analysis found that HLA-associated TCR beta chains were more clonally expanded and had lower generation probabilities than equally common non-associated chains. Several of the top co-occurrence clusters appeared to be linked to parvovirus B19, influenza, CMV and Epstein-Barr virus, according to a later analysis. The authors suggested that the approach could potentially be generalized to other disease states and immunological phenotypes. In the study, 150 to 200 TCR beta chains were listed as associated with cytomegalovirus. In this cohort, only TCR beta chains were sequenced, and detectable features were limited by the absence of alpha or paired-chain data. Some IMGT-functional V segments, including TRBV6-2 and TRBV6-3, could not be told apart with the 87-base-pair reads, so those segments were excluded. A later genetic analysis reported fewer N-insertions in productive TCRs among donors in an Asian-associated ancestry cluster than the 666-donor mean. A later genetic analysis associated a missense DCLRE1C variant with V-gene and J-gene trimming of TCR beta chains, and an independent cohort replicated the association. Specific HLA alleles were associated with 15,000 to 20,000 TCR beta sequences at a false discovery rate of 0.05 in a later analysis. Because HLA typing was unavailable for some donors at each locus, only the typed subset was used in association tests. A further reported finding was that TCR beta sequences accurately predicted the HLA-A and HLA-B alleles for most subjects in the first cohort. Most TCR sequences were seen in very few donors, while some public TCRs were found in many individuals. In a later analysis, the rate of TCR association differed among HLA loci, with DRB1 alleles having the most associated TCRs and HLA-C alleles having the fewest. Cytomegalovirus status was reported to be diagnosed by the classifier with high specificity and sensitivity in both the original and validation cohorts. Assigning TCR associations to individual alleles was difficult when HLA alleles, especially DR and DQ, strongly co-occurred. A later analysis found that most CMV-associated TCR beta chains appeared HLA-restricted, with HLA associations seemingly driven largely by CMV exposure. The sequencing pipeline was judged likely to have produced a cluster of highly shared sequence variants as a technical artifact. Presence/absence analyses assumed roughly uniform sequencing depth across donors, an assumption that may not hold. Because counts were too low, 15 to 20 rarely observed V segments, including chromosome 9 orphons, were excluded from the earlier analysis of 587 of the donors. Correlated functional status among segregating V segments might reflect linkage disequilibrium, but an unknown experimental factor could not be ruled out. The only immune exposure information available for the cohort was CMV serostatus. In vitro tests confirmed that a few of the cytomegalovirus-associated TCR beta chains recognize cytomegalovirus antigens.

The cohort consisted of hundreds of healthy bone marrow donors. At the time of sampling, every cohort member was nominally healthy, though immune exposures that went unrecorded were likely present. The donor was CMV seropositive and belonged to the group of some 290 seropositive cohort members. Each donor provided a peripheral blood sample, and peripheral blood mononuclear cells were used for TCR beta sequencing. Genomic DNA extraction from the blood cell samples was performed with the Qiagen DNeasy Blood Extraction Kit. The receptor library was made with the immunoSEQ multiplex PCR assay. For the multiplex PCR, a mixture combining 60 forward primers for TCR Vbeta segments and 13 reverse primers for TCR Jbeta segments was used. A multiplex PCR assay on genomic DNA amplified the CDR3 region of rearranged TCR beta genes. Amplified TCR beta libraries were sequenced as 87-base-pair reads on the Illumina HiSeq System. The authors' analysis ran thus. A later analysis tallied 75 million to 95 million unique TCR beta chains across the 666 repertoires, and around 10 million of those chains were shared by two or more donors. A nearest-neighbor algorithm error-corrected the raw reads and collapsed the reads into unique sequences, merging closely related sequences to remove PCR and sequencing errors. Alignment of CDR3 sequences to IMGT reference sequences was used to assign V, D and J gene segments. Each retained sequence needed at least a six-nucleotide match to both a V gene segment and a J gene segment. Rearrangements were called productive when the CDR3 lacked stop codons and stayed in frame with V and J; all others were non-productive. CDR3 was defined according to IMGT convention as the region running from the second conserved V-encoded cysteine to the conserved J-encoded phenylalanine. The earlier analysis of approximately 590 of the donors excluded any sequence lacking an unambiguous match to a single V gene segment. An earlier analysis of some 610 of the donors called V segments functional above 56.7% productive rearrangements and segregating when the between-donor standard deviation exceeded 5%. To diagnose cytomegalovirus status from the catalog of TCR beta chain sequences, a statistical classification framework was built. V and J gene assignment, in a later analysis, came from comparing TCR nucleotide sequences with IMGT/GENE-DB human TR gene sequences. In a later analysis, CDR3 sequences and most-parsimonious VDJ recombination scenarios were assigned using the TCRdist pipeline. In a later analysis, every TCR beta chain was defined by the combination of its CDR3 amino acid sequence and its V-gene family, and reads without a unique V-gene family were dropped. As a way to deal with suspected cross-contamination and a sequencing artifact, a later analysis dropped roughly 600 nucleotide sequences that were highly shared and had low generation probability. A later analysis calculated a clonal expansion index for each public chain from normalized within-repertoire ranks of inferred template counts. Generation probabilities in a later analysis came from a VDJ recombination model fitted to out-of-frame rearrangements, and those results were checked against IGoR. In a later analysis, hypergeometric tests were used to score TCR-TCR, TCR-HLA and TCR-CMV co-occurrence, with a repertoire-size bias correction applied to TCR pairs. To estimate false discovery rates, a later analysis permuted the HLA or CMV assignments 20 times. In a later analysis, co-occurring TCRs were grouped using DBSCAN, and TCRdist sequence similarity was added for clustering within HLA-allele-positive subsets. Co-occurrence clustering excluded repertoires with fewer than 30,000 or more than 120,000 public chains, plus five with anomalous nucleotide sharing. TCRdb provides this immuneACCESS table in a form limited to in-frame rearrangements. Some clones are lacking; in checked studies, under half of them reflect an unresolved V gene, and why the rest are absent is not known. V and J calls and clone size are copied from that table; D and trimming were computed from the DNA. Recorded for this sample are about 160,000 clones; about three quarters of them occurred a single time. Under 9% of the sample goes to the ten largest clones.

Sequences SNHLY (CDR1) and FYNNEI (CDR2) are obtained from the germline V gene. The CDR3 measures 11 amino acids from cysteine to phenylalanine. This entry keeps only the CDR3 DNA: 33 bases, framed from base 1. About this clone itself: Its antigen remains unidentified. No quality values exist for individual bases; no much larger clone is one base distant.

The source material was PBMCs. The chain employs TRBV2 and TRBJ2-5; the D gene identity is not certain. The J call is in doubt because the DNA end fits TRBJ2-7 better. The TCR comes from a woman aged 40 to 50 in good health and CMV-seropositive. CDR3 loop: CASSEWSEQYF. The nucleotides are TGTGCCAGCAGTGAGTGGTCCGAGCAGTACTTC.